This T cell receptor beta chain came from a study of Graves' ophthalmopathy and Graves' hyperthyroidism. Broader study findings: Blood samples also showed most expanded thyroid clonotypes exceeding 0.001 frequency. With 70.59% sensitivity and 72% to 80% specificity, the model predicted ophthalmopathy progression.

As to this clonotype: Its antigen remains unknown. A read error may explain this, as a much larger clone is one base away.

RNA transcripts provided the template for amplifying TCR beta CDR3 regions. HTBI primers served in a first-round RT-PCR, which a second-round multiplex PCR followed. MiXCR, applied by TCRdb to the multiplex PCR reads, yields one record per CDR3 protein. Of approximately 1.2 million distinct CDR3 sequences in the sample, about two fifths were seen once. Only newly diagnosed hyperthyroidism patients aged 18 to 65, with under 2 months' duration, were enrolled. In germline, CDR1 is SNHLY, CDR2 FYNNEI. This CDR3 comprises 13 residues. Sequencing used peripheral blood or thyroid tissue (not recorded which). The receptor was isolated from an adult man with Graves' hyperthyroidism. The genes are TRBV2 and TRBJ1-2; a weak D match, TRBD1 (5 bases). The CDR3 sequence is CASSLTAGTGYIF. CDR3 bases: TGTGCCAGCAGTTTAACGGCGGGGACTGGCTACATCTTC.